A few counts support the clone carrying this TCR beta chain. As yet, its antigen is unknown. This specimen belongs to a study of post-analysis software for immune sequencing data. About the study: The courses of disease that were included comprised relapsing-remitting, secondary progressive and progressive-relapsing multiple sclerosis. Study conclusions and caveats: Multiple sclerosis patients had significantly lower normalized Chao1 diversity than controls. Roughly 5 TRBV segments (TRBV5-6, TRBV5-1 and TRBV20-1 among them) occurred more frequently in patients than in controls.

V shed 4 bases and J 6 bases; nucleotides not matched to a gene: 5. The germline V gene encodes CDR1 SGHAT and CDR2 FQNNGV. The CDR3 runs 14 residues. Libraries were made from TCR beta cDNA, and they carried unique molecular identifiers. Input amounts of roughly 0.85 to 11 million T cells were used. These gave about 500,000 cDNA molecules, so each molecule approximated one T cell. TCRdb ran MiXCR on the PCR reads and lists one entry per CDR3 protein. Here the sample spans fewer than 850,000 distinct CDR3 sequences, about 27% being singletons. The origin of this receptor is a girl between 10 and 17 years old with multiple sclerosis. Sequencing used blood. The J gene is TRBJ2-4, the V gene TRBV11-2; TRBD1 matches 8 bases. As DNA, the CDR3 is TGTGCCAGCAGCTCTACACAGGGGGGAAACATTCAGTACTTC. It specifies CASSSTQGGNIQYF. The full variable domain, in which reference TRBV11-2 and TRBJ2-4 provide the parts outside the CDR3, is EAGVAQSPRYKIIEKRQSVAFWCNPISGHATLYWYQQILGQGPKLLIQFQNNGVVDDSQLPKDRFSAERLKGVDSTLKIQPAKLEDSAVYLCASSSTQGGNIQYFGAGTRLSVL.